A single sample gave rise to the 24 T cell receptor beta chains below, sequenced in a study of blood T cells in healthy people across ages. A J-beta primer mix and a sample-barcoded 5' primer were used in a second PCR of about 7 to 12 cycles. TCRdb reanalysed the 5' RACE reads using MiXCR and keeps one entry per CDR3 protein. There are some 850,000 distinct CDR3 sequences in the sample; roughly 24% occur only once, and 3% lies in the top ten. These same data were also listed under a study on T cells of mothers and their children.

Input material: blood. Receptor source: a boy aged 10-17 years in good health.

The chain links TRBV9 to TRBJ2-7; D is tentatively TRBD1 or TRBD2 (5 bases each). The CDR3 is made up of 13 amino acids. CDR1 is SGDLS, CDR2 YYNGEE, per germline. V gave up 1 base and J gave up 7 bases, with 12 bases separating them. In nucleotides, the CDR3 is TGTGCCAGCAGCGTATCTCCCGAGGGGGAGCAGTACTTC. Its translation is CASSVSPEGEQYF.

V usage is TRBV28 and J usage is TRBJ2-7, with TRBD1 matching over 12 bases. Unmatched junction bases numbered 9, after V lost 6 bases and J lost 9 bases. This CDR3 is 14 amino acids long. Germline CDR1 reads MDHEN; CDR2 reads SYDVKM. The CDR3 reads CASSLPGQGAVQYF. The CDR3 nucleotides read TGTGCCAGCAGCCTCCCGGGACAGGGGGCCGTGCAGTACTTC. Full variable domain (missing parts from reference TRBV28 and TRBJ2-7): DVKVTQSSRYLVKRTGEKVFLECVQDMDHENMFWYRQDPGLGLRLIYFSYDVKMKEKGDIPEGYSVSREKKERFSLILESASTNQTSMYLCASSLPGQGAVQYFGPGTRLTVT.

The genes are TRBV3-1 and TRBJ2-5; possible D gene TRBD1, 6 bases. This CDR3 comprises 14 residues. V shed 4 bases and J shed 5 bases, with 14 bases lying between them. In germline, CDR1 is LGHDT, CDR2 YNNKEL (reference sequence). CDR3 DNA sequence: TGTGCCAGCAGCCTCCGAGCAGGGGCCGAGACCCAGTACTTC. This sequence encodes CASSLRAGAETQYF.

The chain is built from TRBV29-1 and TRBJ2-7; D remains unclear. The germline V and J ends were trimmed by 7 bases and 0 bases, with 19 bases remaining between them. The germline CDR1 and CDR2 sequences are SQVTM and ANQGSEA. CDR3 size: 15 residues. CDR3 nucleotide sequence: TGCAGCGCCCTACGCCTGACCCGAATCTCCTACGAGCAGTACTTC. It is translated as CSALRLTRISYEQYF.

The CDR3 spells CASSISESSSTDTQYF. The CDR3 bases are TGTGCCAGTAGTATTTCGGAATCCTCTAGCACAGATACGCAGTATTTT. The chain is built from TRBV19 and TRBJ2-3; D is unclear. The germline V gene has CDR1 LNHDA and CDR2 SQIVND (reference sequence). Trimming left V 3 bases short and J 0 bases short, with 13 bases between. This CDR3 has 16 amino acids. The entire variable domain, with the rest obtained from reference TRBV19 and TRBJ2-3, is as follows: DGGITQSPKYLFRKEGQNVTLSCEQNLNHDAMYWYRQDPGQGLRLIYYSQIVNDFQKGDIAEGYSVSREKKESFPLTVTSAQKNPTAFYLCASSISESSSTDTQYFGPGTRLTVL.

The chain joins TRBV15 to TRBJ2-5; TRBD1 might be the D (5 bases). The germline V and J ends were trimmed by 5 bases and 3 bases, with 13 bases remaining between them. The germline V gene encodes CDR1 LNHNV and CDR2 YYDKDF (reference sequence). The CDR3 spans 14 residues. The CDR3 is CATSYRQTEETQYF. The DNA for the CDR3 is TGTGCCACCAGCTACCGACAGACGGAAGAGACCCAGTACTTC.

This clonotype was detected a few times. The genes are TRBV20-1 and TRBJ2-7, with D possibly matching TRBD2 (5 bases). This CDR3 has 16 residues. The V gene's germline CDR1 is DFQATT and CDR2 SNEGSKA (reference sequence). Trimming left V 2 bases short and J 0 bases short, with 17 bases between. CDR3 DNA: TGCAGTGCTAGACCCACTATGTCGGGGAGCTCCTACGAGCAGTACTTC. It specifies CSARPTMSGSSYEQYF.

The rearrangement joins TRBV9 to TRBJ2-7, with 8 bases that match TRBD1. Trimming took 4 bases from V and 6 from J; bases not matched to a gene: 6. The germline gives CDR1 SGDLS, CDR2 YYNGEE. This CDR3 has 13 amino acids. The CDR3 DNA reads TGTGCCAGCAGCTCCGGACAGGGCCCCGAGCAGTACTTC. As protein: CASSSGQGPEQYF.

The V call is TRBV27, the J call TRBJ2-7, with 7 bases aligning to TRBD1. The J segment lost 3 bases and the V segment lost 9 bases, leaving 5 bases of the junction unmatched. The CDR3 consists of 12 residues. CDR1 is MNHEY, CDR2 SMNVEV, per germline (reference sequence). This CDR3 reads CARIQGYYEQYF. In DNA, the CDR3 is TGTGCCAGGATACAGGGGTACTACGAGCAGTACTTC.

In its sample, this clonotype ranks as medium-sized. V gene TRBV29-1 combines with J gene TRBJ2-7, with D maybe TRBD1 (6 bases). V lost 8 bases, J lost 6 bases, and 17 bases lay in between. The CDR3 consists of 12 residues. In germline, CDR1 is SQVTM, CDR2 ANQGSEA. The CDR3, as DNA: TGCAGCCCCTGGACAGACTCACGCGAGCAGTACTTC. It specifies CSPWTDSREQYF.

This clonotype was observed a handful of times. The CDR3: CASSAGVRMREQYF. The CDR3 DNA reads as TGCGCCAGCAGCGCAGGCGTCAGGATGAGGGAGCAGTACTTC. The chain combines TRBV10-1 with TRBJ2-5; TRBD2 might be the D (5 bases). From germline, CDR1 is WNHNN and CDR2 SYGVQD (reference sequence). There are 14 residues in the CDR3. The V end lost 6 bases, the J end lost 11 bases, and 22 bases lay between the germline ends.

The gene calls are TRBV20-1 and TRBJ1-3; no clear D. Germline CDR1 and CDR2: DFQATT and SNEGSKA (reference sequence). V shed 1 base and J shed 3 bases, with 7 bases lying between them. The CDR3 totals 13 residues. The CDR3 DNA sequence: TGCAGTGCTAGAGTGGGTGGTGGAAACACCATATATTTT. It specifies CSARVGGGNTIYF.

This sequence joins TRBV11-2 and TRBJ2-4, with 9 bases aligning to TRBD1. Trimming took 6 bases from V and 3 from J; bases not matched to a gene: 3. CDR1 is SGHAT and CDR2 is FQNNGV in the germline V gene. The CDR3 sequence is 14 residues long. DNA of the CDR3: TGTGCCAGCAGGCCGGGACAGGGCAAAAACATTCAGTACTTC. Amino acids: CASRPGQGKNIQYF.

This clonotype was found a few times. The V call is TRBV28, the J call TRBJ2-7; the D is unclear. This CDR3 has 11 residues. V lost 8 bases and J lost 4, with 9 bases in between. CDR1 and CDR2 from the germline V gene are MDHEN and SYDVKM. CDR3 sequence (DNA): TGTGCCAGCGGTGTAAGGTACGAGCAGTACTTC. It specifies CASGVRYEQYF. Filled out from reference TRBV28 and TRBJ2-7, the complete variable domain reads DVKVTQSSRYLVKRTGEKVFLECVQDMDHENMFWYRQDPGLGLRLIYFSYDVKMKEKGDIPEGYSVSREKKERFSLILESASTNQTSMYLCASGVRYEQYFGPGTRLTVT.

The chain has TRBV29-1 and TRBJ2-1; 7 positions match TRBD2. V shed 5 bases, J shed 1 base, and the junction held 11 bases outside the gene matches. CDR3 size: 16 residues. CDR1 is SQVTM and CDR2 is ANQGSEA in the germline V gene. CDR3 DNA: TGCAGCGTTAAACCGTGGGGGACTAATTCCTACAATGAGCAGTTCTTC. Translating gives CSVKPWGTNSYNEQFF.

The chain combines TRBV6-4 with TRBJ2-1; TRBD2 aligns across 10 bases. The germline V gene has CDR1 MRHNA and CDR2 SNTAGT. V dropped 3 bases and J dropped 2; count of bases not matched to a gene: 4. There are 16 residues in the CDR3. CDR3 amino acids: CASSERAGGPYNEQFF. DNA of the CDR3: TGTGCCAGCAGTGAAAGAGCGGGGGGGCCCTACAATGAGCAGTTCTTC.

In its sample, this clonotype was seen a few times. This chain joins TRBV6-7 and TRBJ1-1; tentatively, D is TRBD1 (6 bases). TRBV6-7 is classed as an ORF, of uncertain function. This CDR3 has 14 residues. V lost 5 bases, J lost 4 bases, and 14 bases lay in between. The CDR3 reads CASSPDRRTTEAFF. For the CDR3, the DNA is TGTGCCAGCAGTCCCGACAGGCGGACCACTGAAGCTTTCTTT.

This chain links TRBV20-1 with TRBJ1-2; D ambiguous. Looked up from germline, CDR1 is DFQATT and CDR2 is SNEGSKA (reference sequence). V lost 6 bases and J 4 bases, leaving 15 bases between the germline ends. The CDR3 runs 13 residues. The chain's CDR3 is CSAQTAGIYGYTF. CDR3 in DNA: TGCAGTGCCCAGACCGCGGGGATCTATGGCTACACCTTC.

On this clonotype: The conserved final phenylalanine or tryptophan is absent from the CDR3, which likely points to a read error. As DNA, the CDR3 is TGTGCCAGCTCACCACCGGGACAGCCCAAAAACATTCAGTACCTC. Its protein product is CASSPPGQPKNIQYL. The chain joins TRBV18 to TRBJ2-4; 7 bases are shared with TRBD1. Germline loops: CDR1 KGHSH, CDR2 LQKENI. V was pared by 0 bases and J by 2 bases, with 1 base of the junction left unmatched. The CDR3 is 15 residues long.

The V call is TRBV2, the J call TRBJ2-3; TRBD2 matches at 9 bases. CDR1 SNHLY and CDR2 FYNNEI come from the germline V gene. The CDR3 totals 20 residues. Germline trimming cut 5 bases from V and 2 bases from J; bases unmatched to any gene: 20. CDR3 sequence (DNA): TGTGCCAGCAGTCACCCTGACGTAGCGGGGGCCAGCACATTCACAGATACGCAGTATTTT. It specifies CASSHPDVAGASTFTDTQYF.

This clonotype came up once. The V and J genes are TRBV5-6 and TRBJ2-3, with 8 bases aligning to TRBD1. The CDR3 runs to 12 residues. Germline assignment: CDR1 SGHDT and CDR2 YYEEEE. V shed 4 bases, J shed 8 bases, and the junction held 3 bases outside the gene matches. CDR3 sequence: CASSPGQVTQYF. The CDR3 bases are TGTGCCAGCAGCCCGGGACAGGTTACGCAGTATTTT.

This clonotype was seen ten or more times. The chain links TRBV12-3 or TRBV12-4 to TRBJ2-5; D gene uncertain. The length of the CDR3 is 13 residues. V was shortened by 2 bases and J by 4 bases, with 8 bases between the two germline ends. In DNA form, the CDR3 reads TGTGCCAGCAGTTTATGGGGATCAGAGACCCAGTACTTC. Translation gives CASSLWGSETQYF.

The J gene is TRBJ2-5, the V gene TRBV12-3 or TRBV12-4, with D possibly called TRBD1 or TRBD2 (6 bases each). CDR3 length equals 14 residues. With 9 bases removed from V and 5 bases from J, the gap between germline ends came to 19 bases. The CDR3 DNA reads as TGTGCCAGTCAGCGGAGGGGGTTGATGGAGACCCAGTACTTC. The encoded protein is CASQRRGLMETQYF.

This clonotype was counted a few times. The rearrangement joins TRBV11-2 to TRBJ1-4; TRBD1 matches at 7 bases. CDR3 size: 15 residues. V lost 5 bases and J lost 3; bases outside the gene matches: 6. Germline CDR1 reads SGHAT; CDR2 reads FQNNGV. CDR3 residues: CASSAQGEANEKLFF. The CDR3 coding sequence is TGTGCCAGCAGCGCCCAGGGGGAAGCTAATGAAAAACTGTTTTTT. Filled out from reference TRBV11-2 and TRBJ1-4, the complete variable domain reads EAGVAQSPRYKIIEKRQSVAFWCNPISGHATLYWYQQILGQGPKLLIQFQNNGVVDDSQLPKDRFSAERLKGVDSTLKIQPAKLEDSAVYLCASSAQGEANEKLFFGSGTQLSVL.